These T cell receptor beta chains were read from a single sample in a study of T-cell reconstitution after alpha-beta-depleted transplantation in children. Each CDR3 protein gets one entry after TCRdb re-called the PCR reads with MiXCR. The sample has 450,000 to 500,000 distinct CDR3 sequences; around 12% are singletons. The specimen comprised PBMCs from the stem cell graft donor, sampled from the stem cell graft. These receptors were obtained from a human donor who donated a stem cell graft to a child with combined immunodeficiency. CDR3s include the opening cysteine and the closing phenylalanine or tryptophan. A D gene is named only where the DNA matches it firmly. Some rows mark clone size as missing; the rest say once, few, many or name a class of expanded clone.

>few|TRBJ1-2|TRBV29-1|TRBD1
TGCAGCGTTCTTGAAAACCGGGACAGCTTCTATGGCTACACCTTC
CSVLENRDSFYGYTF
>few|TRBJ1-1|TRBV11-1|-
TGTGCCAGCAGCTTATCCCGGGGCGCTTGGACTGAAGCTTTCTTT
CASSLSRGAWTEAFF
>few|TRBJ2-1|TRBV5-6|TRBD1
TGTGCCAGCAGCCCTACGGGACAGGGAAATAGGGAGTTCTTC
CASSPTGQGNREFF
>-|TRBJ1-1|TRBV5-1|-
TGCGCCAGCAGCCGAGAATCCGGGGGGCACACTGAAGCTTTCTTT
CASSRESGGHTEAFF
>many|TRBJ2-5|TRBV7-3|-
TGTGCCAGCAGCTTAAGTGACCTTTTC
CASSLSDLF
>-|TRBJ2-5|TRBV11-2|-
TGTGCCAGCAGTCGGGGAACTCGGGGGGCGGAGACCCAGTACTTC
CASSRGTRGAETQYF
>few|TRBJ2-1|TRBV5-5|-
TGTGCCAGCAGCCCTCGAGGGGGTAACTCCTACAATGAGCAGTTCTTC
CASSPRGGNSYNEQFF
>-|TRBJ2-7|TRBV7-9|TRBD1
TGTGCCAGCAGCTTAAACAGGGGGCGCAACGAGCAGTACTTC
CASSLNRGRNEQYF
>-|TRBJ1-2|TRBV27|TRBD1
TGTGCCAGCACCGGCAGGGGGCAATTTGGCTACACCTTC
CASTGRGQFGYTF
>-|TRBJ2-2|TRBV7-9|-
TGTGCCAGCAGCTCGCCCACGACAGGCTACACCGGGGAGCTGTTTTTT
CASSSPTTGYTGELFF
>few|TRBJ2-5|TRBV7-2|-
TGTGCCAGCAGCTCCACCGTTTGGGAGACCCAGTACTTC
CASSSTVWETQYF
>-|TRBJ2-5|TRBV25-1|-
TGTGCCAGCAGTGACTCTGGGACCCAAGAGACCCAGTACTTC
CASSDSGTQETQYF
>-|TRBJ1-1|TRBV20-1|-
TGCAGTGCTACCCGACCGACAGGCTTGGGGGTCGGAACTGAAGCTTTCTTT
CSATRPTGLGVGTEAFF
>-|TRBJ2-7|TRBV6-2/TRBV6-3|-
TGTGCCAGCAGTTTCCCTGCAGCTAGATTGGCCTACGAGCAGTACTTC
CASSFPAARLAYEQYF
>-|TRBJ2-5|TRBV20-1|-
TGCAGTGCTAGAGATTACAAGACCCAGTACTTC
CSARDYKTQYF
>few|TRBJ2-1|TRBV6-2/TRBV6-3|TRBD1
TGTGCCAGCAGTAACCGGGACAGCTGGGTTAATGAGCAGTTCTTC
CASSNRDSWVNEQFF
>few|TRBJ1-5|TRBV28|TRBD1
TGTGCCAGCAGTGAGGGGACAGACAATCAGCCCCAGCATTTT
CASSEGTDNQPQHF
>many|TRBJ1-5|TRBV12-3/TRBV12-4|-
TGTGCCAGCAGTTCGTACAATCAGCCCCAGCATTTT
CASSSYNQPQHF
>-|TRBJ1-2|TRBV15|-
TGTGCCACCAAACCGGGCCACGGGGGCTACACCTTC
CATKPGHGGYTF
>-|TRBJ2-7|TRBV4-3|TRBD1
TGCGCCAGCAGCCACCGGACAGGGCCCTACGAGCAGTACTTC
CASSHRTGPYEQYF
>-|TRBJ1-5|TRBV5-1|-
TGCGCCAGCAGCCTCACGGACAGTAGCAATCAGCCCCAGCATTTT
CASSLTDSSNQPQHF
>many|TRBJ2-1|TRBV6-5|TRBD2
TGTGCCAGCAGTTACTGGACTAGCGGGGCCCTATACAATGAGCAGTTCTTC
CASSYWTSGALYNEQFF
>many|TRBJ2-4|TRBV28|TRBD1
TGTGCCAGCAACCACGGGGGGACAGGGCTAAACATTCAGTACTTC
CASNHGGTGLNIQYF
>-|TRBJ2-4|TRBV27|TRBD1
TGTGCCAGCAGCCGCCTGGGGGGGACAGGGAGGGACATTCAGTACTTC
CASSRLGGTGRDIQYF
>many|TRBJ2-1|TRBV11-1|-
TGTGCCAGCAGCTTAAAACCCACCGGGACTGCGTCCTACAATGAGCAGTTCTTC
CASSLKPTGTASYNEQFF
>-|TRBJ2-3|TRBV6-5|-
TGTGCCAGCAGTTACTCACCGGAGACGAGCACAGATACGCAGTATTTT
CASSYSPETSTDTQYF
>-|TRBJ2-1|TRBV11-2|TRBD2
TGTGCCAGCAGCCCTTCCCCTAGCGGGAGGGCCGGCAATGAGCAGTTCTTC
CASSPSPSGRAGNEQFF
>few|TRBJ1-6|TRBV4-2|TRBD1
TGTGCCAGCAGCCAAGATTCAACGGGCGATGGGGACAGTTCACCCCTCCACTTT
CASSQDSTGDGDSSPLHF
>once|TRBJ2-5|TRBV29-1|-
TGCAGCGTTGACCCCCTACAAGAGACCCAGTACTTC
CSVDPLQETQYF